This entry is about one T cell receptor (beta chain). Its target is unknown. The sample belongs to a study of CD8+ T cells in alopecia areata. Study in general: Affected scalp percentage determined the severity score of treated patients. Study-level results: Many expanded lesional clones persisted during tofacitinib (in both scalp and blood). Scalp clonality, together with expanded CD8+ clones among the top 100, fell significantly with tofacitinib.

As the sequencing template, cDNA was produced by extracting RNA and reverse transcribing it. Profiled with immunoSEQ multiplex PCR; TCRdb holds only in-frame clones, not every one. The sample includes around 140,000 clones, 70% to 90% of them seen just once. This CDR3 is 18 amino acids long. The V end lost 0 bases, the J end lost 4 bases, and 21 bases lay between the germline ends. The germline CDR1 and CDR2 sequences are MGHRA and YSYEKL. Treatment given: oral pan-JAK inhibitor, 5-10 mg twice daily. The sample here was CD8+ T cells sorted from blood, taken at week 4, from a patient treated with tofacitinib. The chain carries TRBV4-1 and TRBJ1-2; no definite D call. This receptor was taken from a human donor with alopecia areata. CDR3 amino acids: CASSQDLGSGSTSYGYTF. The CDR3, as DNA: TGCGCCAGCAGCCAAGATCTGGGTTCGGGGAGTACTAGCTATGGCTACACCTTC.